These 3 T cell receptor beta chains originate from one sample sequenced in a study of T cells after yellow fever vaccination. TCRdb reprocessed the 5' RACE reads with MiXCR, giving one entry per CDR3 protein. Here the sample spans some 350,000 distinct CDR3 sequences, roughly 4% being singletons. The sample in question was PBMCs, obtained 5 days after the yellow fever booster vaccination. These receptors all come from a man younger than 35 who received the YFV17D yellow fever vaccine.

The rearrangement links TRBV30 to TRBJ1-1, with a tentative D call TRBD1 (5 bases). The CDR3 is 14 amino acids. The ends were cut back, 2 bases at V and 2 bases at J, with 12 bases in the middle. CDR1 GTSNPN and CDR2 SVGIG come from the germline V gene (reference sequence). As DNA, the CDR3 is TGTGCCTGGAGTATTGGGGGGAGAAACACTGAAGCTTTCTTT. It yields the protein CAWSIGGRNTEAFF.

This clonotype showed up many times. The chain has TRBV7-9 and TRBJ2-7, with D unresolved. Germline V CDR1 and CDR2: SEHNR, FQNEAQ (reference sequence). The CDR3 loop spans 13 amino acids. Trimming removed 3 bases at V and 5 bases at J, with 11 bases between. The CDR3 protein is CASSFSEFHEQYV. CDR3 sequence (DNA): TGTGCCAGCAGCTTCTCGGAGTTTCACGAGCAGTACGTC.

This clonotype was counted ten times or more. This rearrangement joins TRBV9 to TRBJ1-1, with D maybe TRBD1 (5 bases). V lost 4 bases, J lost 3 bases, and 10 bases lay in between. From germline, CDR1 is SGDLS and CDR2 YYNGEE. The CDR3 length is 13 residues. CDR3 DNA sequence: TGTGCCAGCAGCCTCTCGGGGGACACTGAAGCTTTCTTT. Translating gives CASSLSGDTEAFF. Full variable domain (rest looked up from reference TRBV9 and TRBJ1-1): DSGVTQTPKHLITATGQRVTLRCSPRSGDLSVYWYQQSLDQGLQFLIQYYNGEERAKGNILERFSAQQFPDLHSELNLSSLELGDSALYFCASSLSGDTEAFFGQGTRLTVV.